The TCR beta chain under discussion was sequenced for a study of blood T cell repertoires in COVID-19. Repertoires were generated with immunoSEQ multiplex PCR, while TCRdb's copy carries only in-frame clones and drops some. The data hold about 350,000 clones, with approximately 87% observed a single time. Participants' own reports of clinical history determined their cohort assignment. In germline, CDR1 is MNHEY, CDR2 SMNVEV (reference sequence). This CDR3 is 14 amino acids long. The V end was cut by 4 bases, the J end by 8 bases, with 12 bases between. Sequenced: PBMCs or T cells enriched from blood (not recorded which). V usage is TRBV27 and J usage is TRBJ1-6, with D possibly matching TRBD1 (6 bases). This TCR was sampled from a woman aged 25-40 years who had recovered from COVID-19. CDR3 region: CASSSTGLYSPLHF. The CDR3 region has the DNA TGTGCCAGCAGTTCGACAGGACTGTATTCACCCCTCCACTTT.